This is a list of T cell receptor beta chains from one sample in a study of cytotoxic CD8 clonotypes in ibrutinib-treated CLL. The data were produced by immunoSEQ multiplex PCR, yet TCRdb's version contains in-frame clones alone and is incomplete. This sample has 80,000 to 95,000 clones, with about 85% found just once. The sequences come from PBMCs, collected after 12 months of ibrutinib treatment. Receptors originate from a human donor with chronic lymphocytic leukemia. The CDR3 runs from the conserved cysteine through the conserved F or W. A D gene is named only where the DNA matches it firmly. For some rows the clone size is stated as once, few or many, or as a class when expanded; others skip it.

-,-,TRBJ2-2,TRBV11-2,CASSPVGFTGELFF,TGTGCCAGCAGCCCAGTTGGGTTCACCGGGGAGCTGTTTTTT
-,-,TRBJ1-1,TRBV5-1,CASSLAADNTEAFF,TGCGCCAGCAGCTTGGCGGCGGACAACACTGAAGCTTTCTTT
-,once,TRBJ2-2,TRBV19,CASTPIGAGPEGGELFF,TGTGCCAGTACCCCTATTGGGGCAGGGCCGGAGGGCGGGGAGCTGTTTTTT
-,once,TRBJ1-1,TRBV11-3,CASSRTGDTEAFF,TGTGCCAGCAGCAGGACTGGGGACACTGAAGCTTTCTTT
-,few,TRBJ2-6,TRBV7-2,CASSTPGGANVLTF,TGTGCCAGCAGCACCCCCGGGGGGGCCAACGTCCTGACTTTC
-,once,TRBJ1-2,TRBV29-1,CSAGPEVWDYGYTF,TGCAGCGCCGGCCCCGAAGTCTGGGACTATGGCTACACCTTC
-,-,TRBJ2-7,TRBV6-5,CASRPGPSGEQYF,TGTGCCAGCAGACCGGGCCCATCCGGGGAGCAGTACTTC
-,-,TRBJ2-1,TRBV30,CAWSVPGHEQFF,TGTGCCTGGAGTGTACCAGGGCATGAGCAGTTCTTC
TRBD1,once,TRBJ1-2,TRBV30,CAWTNRRDSPYGYTF,TGTGCCTGGACCAACCGCCGGGACAGCCCCTATGGCTACACCTTC
-,-,TRBJ1-6,TRBV9,CASSVEDYSPLHF,TGTGCCAGCAGCGTAGAAGACTATTCACCCCTCCACTTT
-,once,TRBJ2-1,TRBV11-3,CASSLEGVEQFF,TGTGCCAGCAGCTTAGAAGGGGTCGAGCAGTTCTTC
TRBD2,-,TRBJ2-2,TRBV28,CASSPPGLANTGELFF,TGTGCCAGCAGCCCCCCGGGACTAGCGAACACCGGGGAGCTGTTTTTT
-,-,TRBJ1-1,TRBV23-1,CASSQSGGLPEAFF,TGCGCCAGCAGTCAATCTGGGGGCCTCCCTGAAGCTTTCTTT
-,-,TRBJ2-3,TRBV28,CASSGAGVPTSTDTQYF,TGTGCCAGCAGTGGAGCCGGGGTACCAACTAGCACAGATACGCAGTATTTT
-,few,TRBJ1-4,TRBV2,CASSDLAATNEKLFF,TGTGCCAGCAGTGATCTAGCTGCAACTAATGAAAAACTGTTTTTT
-,-,TRBJ2-3,TRBV19,CASSIAGGTDTQYF,TGTGCCAGTAGTATAGCGGGAGGCACAGATACGCAGTATTTT
-,-,TRBJ2-3,TRBV19,CASDPGSGDTQYF,TGTGCCTCGGACCCCGGGAGTGGAGATACGCAGTATTTT
TRBD2,-,TRBJ2-1,TRBV4-2,CASSQDRASGYNEQFF,TGTGCCAGCAGCCAAGATCGGGCTAGCGGCTACAATGAGCAGTTCTTC
TRBD1,-,TRBJ1-5,TRBV15,CATSRAGFWDRGRPYSNQPQHF,TGTGCCACCAGCAGAGCCGGGTTTTGGGACAGGGGCCGCCCGTATAGCAATCAGCCCCAGCATTTT
-,-,TRBJ1-2,TRBV7-3,CASSLGTTVGGYTF,TGTGCCAGCAGCTTAGGGACAACCGTCGGTGGCTACACCTTC
TRBD1,-,TRBJ1-2,TRBV5-1,CASSLAQGAGYGYTF,TGCGCCAGCAGCTTGGCCCAGGGGGCTGGCTATGGCTACACCTTC
-,-,TRBJ2-4,TRBV9,CASSGLSQGRNIQYF,TGTGCCAGCAGCGGTCTGAGTCAGGGTAGGAACATTCAGTACTTC
TRBD1,-,TRBJ2-7,TRBV5-1,CASNRGDRGYEQYF,TGCGCCAGCAACAGGGGGGACAGGGGTTACGAGCAGTACTTC
TRBD2,-,TRBJ2-1,TRBV7-2,CASSRDVRATWEGQFF,TGTGCCAGCAGCAGAGACGTCAGAGCGACTTGGGAGGGGCAGTTCTTC
TRBD2,-,TRBJ2-6,TRBV29-1,CSVEDPRGGPGANVLTF,TGCAGCGTTGAAGATCCTCGGGGGGGCCCTGGGGCCAACGTCCTGACTTTC
-,-,TRBJ2-5,TRBV7-9,CASGAVQETQYF,TGTGCCAGCGGAGCGGTCCAAGAGACCCAGTACTTC
TRBD2,-,TRBJ2-7,TRBV5-1,CASSFSSRGDEQYF,TGCGCCAGCAGCTTCTCTAGCCGGGGGGACGAGCAGTACTTC
-,-,TRBJ2-1,TRBV7-9,CASSHQLGQNNEQFF,TGTGCCAGCAGCCACCAGTTGGGGCAGAACAATGAGCAGTTCTTC
-,-,TRBJ1-2,TRBV5-4,CASSQDPGNYGYTF,TGTGCCAGCAGCCAAGATCCGGGGAACTATGGCTACACCTTC
-,-,TRBJ2-7,TRBV7-9,CASSLVRRQYF,TGTGCCAGCAGCTTAGTACGTCGGCAGTACTTC
-,-,TRBJ1-6,TRBV18,CASSPEGGNNSPLHF,TGTGCCAGCTCACCGGAGGGGGGAAATAATTCACCCCTCCACTTT
-,-,TRBJ2-6,TRBV6-4,CASSDGSTGANVLTF,TGTGCCAGCAGTGACGGTAGCACTGGGGCCAACGTCCTGACTTTC
TRBD1,-,TRBJ1-2,TRBV7-2,CASSAGQGILVGGYTF,TGTGCCAGCAGCGCAGGACAGGGCATCCTTGTCGGTGGCTACACCTTC
TRBD1,-,TRBJ1-2,TRBV15,CATSSGQGYGYTF,TGTGCCACCAGCAGTGGACAGGGATATGGCTACACCTTC
-,-,TRBJ1-5,TRBV10-3,CAIREVGSNQPQHF,TGTGCCATCAGAGAGGTGGGCAGCAATCAGCCCCAGCATTTT
-,-,TRBJ2-7,TRBV5-4,CASSLWGLFEQYF,TGTGCCAGCAGCTTGTGGGGGCTCTTTGAGCAGTACTTC
TRBD2,-,TRBJ2-1,TRBV7-2,CASSQGLAGDNEQFF,TGTGCCAGCAGCCAGGGGCTAGCGGGGGACAATGAGCAGTTCTTC
TRBD1,-,TRBJ2-5,TRBV10-3,CAISEADRPETQYF,TGTGCCATCAGTGAGGCGGACAGGCCGGAGACCCAGTACTTC
TRBD1,few,TRBJ1-4,TRBV9,CASSTRQGAGEKLFF,TGTGCCAGCAGCACCCGACAGGGGGCTGGTGAAAAACTGTTTTTT
-,-,TRBJ2-6,TRBV7-3,CASSFLGANVLTF,TGTGCCAGCAGCTTTTTGGGGGCCAACGTCCTGACTTTC
-,-,TRBJ2-5,TRBV21-1,CASSKRGQDQETQYF,TGTGCCAGCAGCAAAAGGGGACAGGACCAAGAGACCCAGTACTTC
-,-,TRBJ2-7,TRBV12-2,CASRLASHARYEQYF,TGTGCAAGTCGCTTAGCGTCCCACGCCCGCTACGAGCAGTACTTC
-,-,TRBJ1-3,TRBV27,CARSRGAVGNTIYF,TGTGCCCGCTCAAGGGGGGCGGTTGGAAACACCATATATTTT
TRBD1,-,TRBJ1-2,TRBV6-5,CASGKQGLGGSGYTF,TGTGCCAGCGGAAAACAGGGGCTGGGTGGTAGCGGCTACACCTTC
TRBD1,-,TRBJ2-3,TRBV7-2,CASSFPPGGTGRADTQYF,TGTGCCAGCAGCTTTCCCCCCGGCGGGACAGGGCGTGCAGATACGCAGTATTTT
TRBD1,-,TRBJ2-4,TRBV4-1,CASSQGGQPEHIQYF,TGCGCCAGCAGCCAAGGGGGACAGCCCGAACACATTCAGTACTTC
-,-,TRBJ2-1,TRBV7-3,CASSLGGFNGNEQFF,TGTGCCAGCAGCTTAGGTGGCTTCAATGGGAATGAGCAGTTCTTC
-,-,TRBJ2-7,TRBV7-2,CASSFGPYEQYF,TGTGCCAGCAGCTTTGGTCCCTACGAGCAGTACTTC
TRBD2,-,TRBJ2-7,TRBV28,CASSPTGWDYYEQYF,TGTGCCAGCAGTCCCACGGGTTGGGACTACTACGAGCAGTACTTC
TRBD2,-,TRBJ2-3,TRBV7-9,CASSLAGVDTQYF,TGTGCCAGCAGCCTAGCGGGGGTAGATACGCAGTATTTT
-,-,TRBJ1-2,TRBV28,CASSLPQGYTF,TGTGCCAGCAGTTTACCCCAGGGCTACACCTTC
-,-,TRBJ1-2,TRBV6-5,CASSYGGAGTNYGYTF,TGTGCCAGCAGTTACGGCGGTGCAGGGACCAACTATGGCTACACCTTC
-,-,TRBJ1-2,TRBV4-3,CASSRETANYGYTF,TGCGCCAGCAGCCGGGAGACCGCCAACTATGGCTACACCTTC